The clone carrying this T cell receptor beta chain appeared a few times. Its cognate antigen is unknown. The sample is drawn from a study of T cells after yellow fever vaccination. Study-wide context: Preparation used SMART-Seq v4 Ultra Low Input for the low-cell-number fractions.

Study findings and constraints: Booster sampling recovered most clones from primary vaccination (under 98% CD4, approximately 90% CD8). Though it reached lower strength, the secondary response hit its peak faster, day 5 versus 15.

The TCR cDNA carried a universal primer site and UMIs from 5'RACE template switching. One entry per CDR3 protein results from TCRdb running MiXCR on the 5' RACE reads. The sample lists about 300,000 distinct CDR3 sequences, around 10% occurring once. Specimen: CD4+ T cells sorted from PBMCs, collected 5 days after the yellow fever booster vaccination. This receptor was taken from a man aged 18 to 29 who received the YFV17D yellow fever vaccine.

The CDR3 region is CASSPTGSEAFF. In nucleotides, the CDR3 is TGCGCCAGCAGCCCCACGGGGTCTGAAGCTTTCTTT. This chain joins TRBV5-1 and TRBJ1-1, with unresolved D. This CDR3 contains 12 residues. V was trimmed by 4 bases and J by 6 bases, leaving 10 bases between them. Germline CDR1 is SGHRS and CDR2 is YFSETQ.